The 26 T cell receptor beta chains reported below all come from one sample, sequenced in a study of T cell responses to AZD1222 COVID-19 vaccine. The data were produced by immunoSEQ multiplex PCR, yet TCRdb's version contains in-frame clones alone and is incomplete. The sample lists approximately 100,000 clones; just over 90% were seen once. The source was peripheral blood, collected on day 0 of AZD1222 vaccination. The receptors originated from an adult in good health.

This chain joins TRBV18 and TRBJ2-7, with D possibly TRBD2 on 5 matching bases. The ends were cut back, 5 bases at V and 0 bases at J, with 8 bases in the middle. Per the germline V gene, CDR1 is KGHSH and CDR2 is LQKENI. The CDR3 is 13 amino acids. The CDR3 sequence is CASSSDYSYEQYF. The CDR3 DNA reads as TGTGCCAGCTCATCCGACTACTCCTACGAGCAGTACTTC.

This sequence joins TRBV28 and TRBJ1-5, with 8 positions matching TRBD1. V lost 5 bases, J lost 5 bases, and 8 bases stayed unmatched. The CDR3 extends over 15 amino acids. The germline CDR1 and CDR2 sequences are MDHEN and SYDVKM. This CDR3 reads CASSPVDREYQPQHF. The CDR3 DNA sequence: TGTGCCAGCAGTCCCGTGGACAGGGAGTATCAGCCCCAGCATTTT.

The chain joins TRBV19 to TRBJ2-7; TRBD1 aligns across 8 bases. J gave up 0 bases and V 4 bases, and 8 bases lay outside the gene matches. The CDR3 runs to 16 residues. CDR1 LNHDA and CDR2 SQIVND come from the germline V gene (reference sequence). CDR3 DNA: TGTGCCAGTAGTACCCCCAGGGGGCGCCTCTCCTACGAGCAGTACTTC. It translates to CASSTPRGRLSYEQYF.

The V gene is TRBV6-5, the J gene TRBJ1-6; D not certain. Germline V gene lookup returns CDR1 MNHEY and CDR2 SVGAGI. Trimming took off 5 bases at V and 4 bases at J, with 6 bases between the two ends. The length of the CDR3 is 13 residues. CDR3 region: CASSPLYNSPLHF. CDR3 DNA sequence: TGTGCCAGCAGTCCCCTTTATAATTCACCCCTCCACTTT.

The CDR3 DNA sequence: TGCGCCAGCAATCCCAGGGCTAACTCCTACAATGAGCAGTTCTTC. Translation gives CASNPRANSYNEQFF. V is TRBV10-2 and J is TRBJ2-1; D possibly corresponds to TRBD1 (5 bases). CDR1 is WSHSY, CDR2 SAAADI, per germline. The ends were cut back, 7 bases at V and 0 bases at J, with 13 bases in the middle. The CDR3 extends over 15 amino acids.

This sequence joins TRBV4-1 and TRBJ1-6; tentative D call: TRBD1 (5 bases). Looked up from germline, CDR1 is MGHRA and CDR2 is YSYEKL. The CDR3 totals 14 residues. Trimming took off 1 base at V and 13 bases at J, with 14 bases between the two ends. In DNA, the CDR3 is TGCGCCAGCAGCCAAGGGGACGATCTGGGCCCCCTCCACTTT. Residues: CASSQGDDLGPLHF.

The V and J genes are TRBV28 and TRBJ1-1; D is undetermined. There are 11 residues in the CDR3. The ends were cut back, 4 bases at V and 3 bases at J, with 3 bases in the middle. Germline loops: CDR1 MDHEN, CDR2 SYDVKM. As DNA, the CDR3 is TGTGCCAGCAGTTCCCACACTGAAGCTTTCTTT. Its translation: CASSSHTEAFF.

The genes are TRBV21-1 and TRBJ2-4. TRBV21-1 has pseudogene status. The CDR3 is made up of 14 amino acids. The CDR3 region is CASSLQKPKNIQYF. The CDR3 DNA follows: TGTGCCAGCAGTCTTCAGAAGCCCAAAAACATTCAGTACTTC.

The V and J genes are TRBV2 and TRBJ1-5; possibly TRBD1 for D (5 bases). V dropped 4 bases and J dropped 9 bases, with 13 bases sitting between them. This CDR3 contains 13 residues. The V gene's germline CDR1 is SNHLY and CDR2 FYNNEI. CDR3 amino acids: CASSGGGRVPQHF. CDR3 coding DNA: TGTGCCAGCAGTGGGGGGGGAAGGGTGCCCCAGCATTTT.

V gene TRBV30 combines with J gene TRBJ2-7; D is unresolved. Looked up from germline, CDR1 is GTSNPN and CDR2 is SVGIG (reference sequence). Trimming stripped 1 base from V and 2 bases from J, with 9 bases between. The CDR3 runs to 13 residues. CDR3 sequence: CAWSGPSAYEQYF. The CDR3 region has the DNA TGTGCCTGGAGTGGGCCCTCAGCCTACGAGCAGTACTTC.

This chain uses TRBV5-1 with TRBJ2-1; the D is unclear. CDR1 is SGHRS and CDR2 is YFSETQ in the germline V gene. Trimming left V 5 bases short and J 2 bases short, with 5 bases between. The CDR3 loop spans 12 amino acids. The CDR3 loop reads CASREPYNEQFF. In DNA, the CDR3 is TGCGCCAGCAGGGAACCCTACAATGAGCAGTTCTTC.

The chain is built from TRBV12-3 or TRBV12-4 and TRBJ1-5; D gene ambiguous. V shed 8 bases and J shed 7 bases, with 12 bases lying between them. This CDR3 spans 12 amino acids. This CDR3 is CASSRLGQPQHF. DNA for the CDR3: TGTGCCAGCTCCCGCCTCGGGCAGCCCCAGCATTTT.

The rearrangement links TRBV25-1 to TRBJ1-5; TRBD1 matches 7 bases. V lost 4 bases, J lost 2 bases, and 5 bases stayed unmatched. CDR3 length: 15 amino acids. Per germline, CDR1 MGHDK and CDR2 SYGVNS. The CDR3, as DNA: TGTGCCAGCAGTGGATCAGACAGGGGCAATCAGCCCCAGCATTTT. This encodes CASSGSDRGNQPQHF.

The chain employs TRBV5-1 and TRBJ1-1; tentative D call: TRBD1 (6 bases). V was shortened by 6 bases and J by 1 base, with 22 bases between the two germline ends. This CDR3 region has 17 residues. Germline CDR1 and CDR2: SGHRS and YFSETQ. The DNA of the CDR3 is TGCGCCAGCACCCCACGAGGTTGGGGGGCCGGGAACACTGAAGCTTTCTTT. Translated: CASTPRGWGAGNTEAFF.

This chain joins TRBV4-2 and TRBJ2-3; TRBD2 aligns across 7 bases. Losses at the gene ends were 5 bases for V and 2 bases for J; bases not matched to a gene: 4. The V gene's germline CDR1 is LGHNA and CDR2 YNFKEQ. The CDR3 is 14 amino acids. CDR3 bases: TGTGCCAGCAGCGGGACTACCCACACAGATACGCAGTATTTT. Translated: CASSGTTHTDTQYF.

The chain uses TRBV16 and TRBJ2-3, with D perhaps assigned TRBD1 or TRBD2 (5 bases each). V was trimmed by 4 bases and J by 6 bases, leaving 17 bases between them. The CDR3 consists of 15 residues. The germline gives CDR1 KGHSY, CDR2 FQNENV. CDR3: CASSRGTPGLDTQYF. The CDR3 nucleotides read TGTGCCAGCAGCCGGGGGACCCCGGGTTTGGATACGCAGTATTTT.

The V call is TRBV28, the J call TRBJ2-7; TRBD1 matches at 8 bases. The junction had 6 bases not matched to a gene; V was cut back by 6 bases and J by 2 bases. Germline CDR1 is MDHEN and CDR2 is SYDVKM. The CDR3 extends over 14 amino acids. For the CDR3, the DNA is TGTGCCAGCAGCTTACGGACAGGGACCTACGAGCAGTACTTC. Protein product: CASSLRTGTYEQYF.

The CDR3: CASSPVLTTDTQYF. In nucleotides, the CDR3 is TGTGCCAGCTCACCGGTCCTCACAACAGATACGCAGTATTTT. The rearrangement links TRBV18 to TRBJ2-3; no reliable D call. V shed 3 bases and J shed 3 bases, with 10 bases lying between them. Germline lookup yields CDR1 KGHSH and CDR2 LQKENI. CDR3 length: 14 amino acids.

This chain connects TRBV6-4 to TRBJ2-1; the D call may be TRBD1 or TRBD2 (5 bases each). Germline lookup yields CDR1 MRHNA and CDR2 SNTAGT. This CDR3 has 15 amino acids. V gave up 4 bases and J gave up 5 bases, with 15 bases separating them. The CDR3 DNA reads as TGTGCCAGCAGTGTGGGACGGGACCCAAACAATGAGCAGTTCTTC. Its translation: CASSVGRDPNNEQFF.

The chain couples TRBV7-2 to TRBJ2-1, with 9 bases fitting TRBD2. With 1 base clipped from V and 10 bases from J, the junction kept 5 bases outside the gene matches. Per the germline V gene, CDR1 is SGHTA and CDR2 is FQGNSA. The CDR3 length is 14 residues. The CDR3 here is CASSLVVTSGEQFF. DNA for the CDR3: TGTGCCAGCAGCTTAGTAGTGACTAGCGGAGAGCAGTTCTTC.

The chain couples TRBV30 to TRBJ2-6, with D maybe TRBD2 (6 bases). Germline values: CDR1 GTSNPN, CDR2 SVGIG (reference sequence). This CDR3 has 19 residues. Trimming left V 4 bases short and J 2 bases short, with 24 bases between. The chain's CDR3 is CAWKLPGLPLSTGANVLTF. DNA for the CDR3: TGTGCCTGGAAACTTCCGGGACTCCCCTTAAGTACTGGGGCCAACGTCCTGACTTTC.

The V call is TRBV6-1, the J call TRBJ1-2; TRBD1 matches 8 bases. J gave up 3 bases and V 5 bases, and 5 bases lay outside the gene matches. Germline loops: CDR1 MNHNS, CDR2 SASEGT. The length of the CDR3 is 14 residues. This chain's CDR3 is CASSSAGGYYGYTF. Written as DNA, the CDR3 is TGTGCCAGCAGTTCGGCAGGGGGCTACTATGGCTACACCTTC.

J is TRBJ2-2 and V is TRBV27, with D hard to call. Germline V gives CDR1 MNHEY, CDR2 SMNVEV (reference sequence). This CDR3 is built from 13 residues. Trimming left V 7 bases short and J 5 bases short, with 11 bases between. DNA of the CDR3: TGTGCCAGCAAACCGTGGGAAACCGGGGAGCTGTTTTTT. It specifies CASKPWETGELFF.

The chain is built from TRBV9 and TRBJ2-1; D gene uncertain. Germline CDR1 is SGDLS and CDR2 is YYNGEE. V was cut by 4 bases and J by 5 bases, with 7 bases left in between. The CDR3 has 12 residues. CDR3 DNA: TGTGCCAGCAGCCGACAAGACAATGAGCAGTTCTTC. Protein sequence: CASSRQDNEQFF. Full variable domain (rest looked up from reference TRBV9 and TRBJ2-1): DSGVTQTPKHLITATGQRVTLRCSPRSGDLSVYWYQQSLDQGLQFLIQYYNGEERAKGNILERFSAQQFPDLHSELNLSSLELGDSALYFCASSRQDNEQFFGPGTRLTVL.

The V call is TRBV7-9, the J call TRBJ2-7, with 10 bases lining up with TRBD1. V gave up 5 bases and J gave up 0 bases; unmatched junction bases: 16. Germline V gives CDR1 SEHNR, CDR2 FQNEAQ (reference sequence). The CDR3 is 19 residues long. Here the CDR3 DNA reads TGTGCCAGCAGCAAAAGTGGCGGGACAGGGGCTTTCGACTCCTACGAGCAGTACTTC. This codes for CASSKSGGTGAFDSYEQYF.

V gene TRBV5-1 combines with J gene TRBJ2-1; 9 nucleotides align to TRBD2. Germline V gene sequence: CDR1 SGHRS, CDR2 YFSETQ. V trimming: 0 bases; J trimming: 4 bases; junction bases outside the gene matches: 5. CDR3 length equals 16 residues. The CDR3 DNA sequence: TGCGCCAGCAGCTTGGTATCTAGCGGGGTATACAATGAGCAGTTCTTC. Amino acids: CASSLVSSGVYNEQFF.